The 29 T cell receptor beta chains presented below share a single source sample, sequenced in a study of blood T cell repertoires in COVID-19. Clones were sequenced by immunoSEQ multiplex PCR, and TCRdb holds only the in-frame ones, with some missing. The top ten clones hold 3.4% of a sample with around 250,000 clones, 80% to 85% of them seen once. Source material: PBMCs or T cells enriched from blood (not recorded which). Receptor source: a middle-aged man who had recovered from COVID-19.

This clone is a singleton in its sample. The chain links TRBV2 to TRBJ2-2, with D perhaps TRBD1 (6 bases). Germline CDR1 and CDR2: SNHLY and FYNNEI. V was clipped by 6 bases and J by 5 bases, with 13 bases between them. The CDR3 is 14 residues long. The CDR3 reads CASRSEQGTGELFF. The DNA for the CDR3 is TGTGCCAGCAGAAGCGAACAGGGAACCGGGGAGCTGTTTTTT.

The count of this clone is one. The rearrangement uses TRBV5-1 and TRBJ2-5; tentative D call: TRBD1 (6 bases). Deletions cut 4 bases from V and 3 bases from J, with 13 bases between. The germline V gene encodes CDR1 SGHRS and CDR2 YFSETQ. This CDR3 comprises 14 residues. Written as DNA, the CDR3 is TGCGCCAGCAGCCTACGGACAGCCGAAGAGACCCAGTACTTC. Protein sequence: CASSLRTAEETQYF.

The V and J genes are TRBV24-1 and TRBJ2-7; perhaps TRBD2 as D (5 bases). The germline V and J ends were trimmed by 5 bases and 2 bases, with 12 bases remaining between them. CDR1 KGHDR and CDR2 SFDVKD come from the germline V gene. This CDR3 is 14 amino acids long. In nucleotides, the CDR3 is TGTGCCACCAGTGGGGGAGTTGCCCCCTACGAGCAGTACTTC. Translated, it gives CATSGGVAPYEQYF.

The chain employs TRBV29-1 and TRBJ2-7; D not certain. Germline V CDR1 and CDR2: SQVTM, ANQGSEA. CDR3 length equals 12 residues. Trimming cost V 4 bases and J 3 bases, with 10 bases left between them. The DNA of the CDR3 is TGCAGCGTTGCTCACGCGGACTACGAGCAGTACTTC. Its translation is CSVAHADYEQYF.

This chain connects TRBV3-1 (or the pseudogene TRBV3-2) to TRBJ2-5; TRBD1 is a possible D gene (5 bases). V was trimmed by 2 bases and J by 6 bases, leaving 13 bases between them. The CDR3 has 14 residues. Germline-derived CDR1 and CDR2 are LGHDT and YNNKEL (reference sequence). The CDR3 sequence: CASSQSGHLQTQYF. As DNA, the CDR3 is TGTGCCAGCAGCCAAAGTGGACATCTTCAGACCCAGTACTTC.

The chain is built from TRBV18 and TRBJ2-1; D might be TRBD1 (6 bases). The germline V gene has CDR1 KGHSH and CDR2 LQKENI. V was shortened by 4 bases and J by 8 bases, with 15 bases between the two germline ends. This CDR3 has 14 residues. The CDR3: CASSLQQGFYEQFF. DNA for the CDR3: TGTGCCAGCTCACTTCAACAGGGCTTTTATGAGCAGTTCTTC.

This chain connects TRBV2 to TRBJ1-2, with D possibly TRBD1 on 5 matching bases. V was cut by 6 bases and J by 2 bases, with 10 bases left in between. The CDR3 covers 13 residues. Germline V gene sequence: CDR1 SNHLY, CDR2 FYNNEI. Written as DNA, the CDR3 is TGTGCCAGCAGGACGACAGACAACTATGGCTACACCTTC. Its translation is CASRTTDNYGYTF.

J is TRBJ1-2 and V is TRBV20-1; D possibly corresponds to TRBD1 (5 bases). This CDR3 region has 15 residues. Germline CDR1 is DFQATT and CDR2 is SNEGSKA (reference sequence). The V gene lost 3 bases and the J gene lost 7 bases, with 21 bases spanning the gap. CDR3 bases: TGCAGTGCTAGTCAAGAGGCTCAGGGCTACGGTGGCTACACCTTC. Amino acid sequence: CSASQEAQGYGGYTF.

The rearrangement uses TRBV2 and TRBJ2-2, with D possibly being TRBD2 (6 bases). CDR3 length: 11 amino acids. The germline V gene has CDR1 SNHLY and CDR2 FYNNEI. The ends were cut back, 9 bases at V and 9 bases at J, with 11 bases in the middle. CDR3 DNA sequence: TGTGCCAGGGGACTTGAGTGGGAGCTGTTTTTT. Amino acid sequence: CARGLEWELFF.

The chain joins TRBV5-8 to TRBJ2-2; TRBD2 matches at 9 bases. This CDR3 comprises 17 residues. Germline V gene data show CDR1 as SGHTS and CDR2 as YDEGEE. J gave up 4 bases and V 6 bases, and 13 bases lay outside the gene matches. The CDR3 DNA follows: TGTGCCAGCACCTCGCGCCTAGCGGGAAGCATCACCGGGGAGCTGTTTTTT. This sequence encodes CASTSRLAGSITGELFF.

This chain joins TRBV3-1 (or the pseudogene TRBV3-2) and TRBJ1-2; D is perhaps TRBD1 (6 bases). V lost 5 bases to trimming and J lost 2 bases, with 12 bases between them. CDR3 length: 14 amino acids. CDR1 is LGHDT and CDR2 is YNNKEL in the germline V gene (reference sequence). The CDR3 sequence: CASSAGAANYGYTF. CDR3 DNA: TGTGCCAGCAGCGCAGGGGCGGCAAACTATGGCTACACCTTC.

This rearrangement joins TRBV27 to TRBJ2-1; TRBD1 matches 8 bases. The J segment lost 5 bases and the V segment lost 5 bases, leaving 8 bases of the junction unmatched. In germline, CDR1 is MNHEY, CDR2 SMNVEV (reference sequence). This CDR3 is built from 15 residues. The CDR3 loop is CASSPKTGAHNEQFF. The CDR3 DNA follows: TGTGCCAGCAGTCCTAAGACAGGGGCACACAATGAGCAGTTCTTC.

The V gene is TRBV7-9, the J gene TRBJ2-1; 10 bases map to TRBD1. CDR3 length: 15 amino acids. The V gene end was trimmed by 5 bases and the J gene end by 8 bases; junction bases not matched to a gene: 9. Germline V gene lookup returns CDR1 SEHNR and CDR2 FQNEAQ (reference sequence). CDR3 amino acids: CASSPRDRGHDEQFF. The CDR3 nucleotides are TGTGCCAGCAGCCCCCGGGACAGGGGCCACGATGAGCAGTTCTTC.

This chain uses TRBV29-1 with TRBJ2-3, with D unresolved. CDR1 is SQVTM, CDR2 ANQGSEA, per germline. This CDR3 is built from 14 residues. Trimming stripped 3 bases from V and 1 base from J, with 11 bases between. CDR3 in DNA: TGCAGCGTTGACCGGCCTCAGGGCACAGATACGCAGTATTTT. Amino acid sequence: CSVDRPQGTDTQYF.

V gene TRBV24-1 combines with J gene TRBJ1-1; D call uncertain. Trimming left V 5 bases short and J 1 base short, with 10 bases between. The CDR3 is 14 residues long. Germline CDR1 KGHDR, CDR2 SFDVKD. CDR3 nucleotides: TGTGCCACCAGTGGGCAACTAGAGAACACTGAAGCTTTCTTT. It specifies CATSGQLENTEAFF.

The rearrangement joins TRBV11-3 to TRBJ2-5, with 12 bases identical to TRBD2. V lost 3 bases, J lost 2 bases, and 4 bases stayed unmatched. The germline CDR1 and CDR2 sequences are SGHNT and YENEEA. The CDR3 covers 16 residues. The CDR3 here is CASSFDGTSGQETQYF. CDR3 nucleotides: TGTGCCAGCAGCTTCGATGGGACTAGCGGGCAAGAGACCCAGTACTTC.

The V gene is TRBV5-1, the J gene TRBJ1-1, with D unresolved. The CDR3 runs 14 residues. V lost 4 bases and J lost 2, with 12 bases in between. Germline CDR1 SGHRS, CDR2 YFSETQ. For the CDR3, the DNA is TGCGCCAGCAGCCCCGGGTCGTTTAACACTGAAGCTTTCTTT. This sequence encodes CASSPGSFNTEAFF.

This chain's CDR3 is CASSHGDRYYGYTF. The CDR3, as DNA: TGTGCCAGCAGCCATGGCGACAGGTACTATGGCTACACCTTC. The V call is TRBV7-2, the J call TRBJ1-2, with D tentatively TRBD1 (6 bases). Between the trimmed V and J ends, which lost 5 bases and 3 bases, there was a span of 13 bases. The germline V gene has CDR1 SGHTA and CDR2 FQGNSA. This CDR3 is 14 amino acids long.

The chain is built from TRBV5-5 and TRBJ2-7; no clear D gene. In germline, CDR1 is SGHKS, CDR2 YYEKEE (reference sequence). The CDR3 totals 15 residues. Trimming left V 4 bases short and J 2 bases short, with 16 bases between. This CDR3 reads CASSQQNTWTYEQYF. In DNA form, the CDR3 reads TGTGCCAGCAGCCAACAGAACACGTGGACCTACGAGCAGTACTTC.

The J gene is TRBJ1-4, the V gene TRBV19; perhaps TRBD1 as D (5 bases). The ends were cut back, 8 bases at V and 5 bases at J, with 15 bases in the middle. The CDR3 is 14 amino acids. Germline V lookup: CDR1 LNHDA, CDR2 SQIVND (reference sequence). This CDR3 is CASAGLTMNEKLFF. Written as DNA, the CDR3 is TGTGCCAGTGCGGGACTGACGATGAATGAAAAACTGTTTTTT. Combining the CDR3 with reference TRBV19 and TRBJ1-4 gives the whole variable domain DGGITQSPKYLFRKEGQNVTLSCEQNLNHDAMYWYRQDPGQGLRLIYYSQIVNDFQKGDIAEGYSVSREKKESFPLTVTSAQKNPTAFYLCASAGLTMNEKLFFGSGTQLSVL.

As for this clone: Other DNA sequences in this sample translate to the same CDR3. The chain is built from TRBV3-1 (or the pseudogene TRBV3-2) and TRBJ2-5; 8 positions match TRBD2. Germline values: CDR1 LGHDT, CDR2 YNNKEL (reference sequence). After removal of 0 bases from V and 5 bases from J, the junction contained 5 bases not matched to a gene. CDR3 size: 15 residues. The CDR3 DNA is TGTGCCAGCAGCCAAGATCGGGGGGGATATGAGACCCAGTACTTC. As protein: CASSQDRGGYETQYF.

The genes are TRBV7-2 and TRBJ2-7; D gene uncertain. From germline, CDR1 is SGHTA and CDR2 FQGNSA. The V end was cut by 2 bases, the J end by 6 bases, with 8 bases between. The CDR3 consists of 12 residues. The CDR3 protein is CASSLYRSEQYF. CDR3 bases: TGTGCCAGCAGCTTATATCGGTCCGAGCAGTACTTC.

The DNA for the CDR3 is TGTGCCAGCAGCGCCACTAGCGGGGGACCCACTGATACGCAGTATTTT. It translates to CASSATSGGPTDTQYF. The gene calls are TRBV9 and TRBJ2-3; 11 positions agree with TRBD2. Per the germline V gene, CDR1 is SGDLS and CDR2 is YYNGEE. This CDR3 has 16 residues. V was pared by 3 bases and J by 6 bases, with 9 bases of the junction left unmatched. Drawing the rest from reference TRBV9 and TRBJ2-3, the complete variable domain is DSGVTQTPKHLITATGQRVTLRCSPRSGDLSVYWYQQSLDQGLQFLIQYYNGEERAKGNILERFSAQQFPDLHSELNLSSLELGDSALYFCASSATSGGPTDTQYFGPGTRLTVL.

This sequence joins TRBV27 and TRBJ2-7; a possible D gene is TRBD1 (5 bases). The V end lost 4 bases, the J end lost 1 base, and 14 bases lay between the germline ends. Per the germline V gene, CDR1 is MNHEY and CDR2 is SMNVEV (reference sequence). CDR3 length equals 15 residues. This chain's CDR3 is CASSSKRTGSYEQYF. CDR3 nucleotides: TGTGCCAGCAGTTCAAAACGTACAGGATCCTACGAGCAGTACTTC.

This clone has just a few counts. The identical CDR3 is also encoded by other nucleotide sequences in the sample. The chain combines TRBV11-2 with TRBJ1-3; D gene ambiguous. The CDR3 runs to 14 residues. Germline CDR1 reads SGHAT; CDR2 reads FQNNGV. The V end was cut by 5 bases, the J end by 7 bases, with 15 bases between. The DNA of the CDR3 is TGTGCCAGCAGCCCACTACGGACGGGGAACACCATATATTTT. Its protein is CASSPLRTGNTIYF.

This clone was seen only a few times. This chain links TRBV19 with TRBJ2-7; 12 bases are a match to TRBD1. The CDR3 is 16 residues long. The J segment lost 2 bases and the V segment lost 6 bases, leaving 8 bases of the junction unmatched. Looked up from germline, CDR1 is LNHDA and CDR2 is SQIVND (reference sequence). CDR3: CASSRQGTGGPYEQYF. The CDR3 bases are TGTGCCAGTAGCCGCCAGGGGACAGGGGGCCCCTACGAGCAGTACTTC.

This chain joins TRBV7-9 and TRBJ1-5; 7 bases are a match to TRBD1. Germline assignment: CDR1 SEHNR and CDR2 FQNEAQ (reference sequence). Trimming removed 5 bases from V and 5 bases from J; junction bases left unmatched: 6. This CDR3 has 14 amino acids. The CDR3 is CASSPGQDYQPQHF. CDR3 DNA: TGTGCCAGCAGCCCAGGACAGGACTATCAGCCCCAGCATTTT.

The V call is TRBV7-2, the J call TRBJ1-5; TRBD1 matches 9 bases. CDR3 size: 14 residues. The J segment lost 4 bases and the V segment lost 3 bases, leaving 1 base of the junction unmatched. The germline gives CDR1 SGHTA, CDR2 FQGNSA. The CDR3 is CASSFGTGNQPQHF. CDR3 coding DNA: TGTGCCAGCAGCTTCGGGACAGGGAATCAGCCCCAGCATTTT.

This clone was counted between two and nine times. This chain links TRBV28 with TRBJ1-2; possibly TRBD1 for D (6 bases). Germline-derived CDR1 and CDR2 are MDHEN and SYDVKM. The ends were cut back, 7 bases at V and 1 base at J, with 10 bases in the middle. The CDR3 is made up of 13 amino acids. In DNA, the CDR3 is TGTGCCAGCACCGGGACATTTAACTATGGCTACACCTTC. Translating it yields CASTGTFNYGYTF.